The subject of this entry is one T cell receptor (beta chain). Its target is not known. CD45RO/CCR7/CD25/CD127/CD95/CD27 separated CD4+ naive, central memory, regulatory and stem cell-like memory cells by sorting. Germline CDR1 is SGHTA and CDR2 is FQGNSA. V was pared by 4 bases and J by 4 bases, with 13 bases between. This CDR3 comprises 14 residues. The data derive from a study of beta chain features in type 1 diabetes. Study in general: Investigators examined nearly 110,000,000 sorted cells across all samples. Overall study results and limits: Lower insertion and higher deletion counts appeared at VDJ junctions in type 1 diabetes patients. Researchers reported that naive, central memory and Treg TCRB repertoires appeared more similar in patients than in healthy donors. The study found moderately but significantly shorter TCRB CDR3s in all four CD4+ subsets of Type 1 diabetes patients.

Expressed TCRB transcripts were sequenced, since all the RNA that had been isolated was reverse transcribed. Here immunoSEQ multiplex PCR was the method, and the copy in TCRdb shows in-frame clones only, minus some. The data hold about 260,000 clones, with less than 30% observed a single time. The source is a woman in her twenties or thirties with type 1 diabetes. Sequenced input: naive CD4+ T cells from blood. The chain links TRBV7-2 to TRBJ2-5, with TRBD1 as a possible D gene (5 bases). The CDR3 region is CASSSYVRGETQYF. Here the CDR3 DNA reads TGTGCCAGCAGCTCATACGTAAGGGGAGAGACCCAGTACTTC. Full variable domain (rest looked up from reference TRBV7-2 and TRBJ2-5): GAGVSQSPSNKVTEKGKDVELRCDPISGHTALYWYRQSLGQGLEFLIYFQGNSAPDKSGLPSDRFSAERTGGSVSTLTIQRTQQEDSAVYLCASSSYVRGETQYFGPGTRLLVL.